The 8 T cell receptor beta chains listed next were all sequenced from one sample in a study of control samples from healthy donors and cancer patients. The data were produced by immunoSEQ multiplex PCR, yet TCRdb's version contains in-frame clones alone and is incomplete. The table has about 70,000 clones, more than 70% seen once; the top ten hold 2% to 2.5%. Material: PBMCs. The receptor set was obtained from a woman in her forties or fifties with head and neck cancer.

This CDR3 reads CASRPTGQPQHF. In nucleotides, the CDR3 is TGTGCCAGCAGACCGACTGGCCAGCCCCAGCATTTT. The rearrangement joins TRBV28 to TRBJ1-5; D is unresolved. This CDR3 contains 12 residues. The germline V gene encodes CDR1 MDHEN and CDR2 SYDVKM. The V end lost 6 bases, the J end lost 7 bases, and 10 bases lay between the germline ends.

The chain uses TRBV7-8 and TRBJ2-3; D is unresolved. V was cut by 8 bases and J by 2 bases, with 11 bases left in between. The germline V gene has CDR1 SGHVS and CDR2 FQNEAQ. The CDR3 consists of 13 residues. The CDR3 bases are TGTGCCAGCCTCGGCGGATCCACAGATACGCAGTATTTT. Translation gives CASLGGSTDTQYF.

The chain couples TRBV18 to TRBJ1-4, with D possibly matching TRBD1 (6 bases). The CDR3 loop spans 15 amino acids. Germline V lookup: CDR1 KGHSH, CDR2 LQKENI. V was trimmed by 3 bases and J by 3 bases, leaving 11 bases between them. DNA of the CDR3: TGTGCCAGCTCACCGCTGACAGGCCCTAATGAAAAACTGTTTTTT. Its protein product is CASSPLTGPNEKLFF.

This clone has just a few counts. For the CDR3, the DNA is TGTGCCAGTAGTATTTACGGGGGGCTGAACGAAAAACTGTTTTTT. Translation gives CASSIYGGLNEKLFF. The rearrangement joins TRBV19 to TRBJ1-4; a possible D gene is TRBD1 (6 bases). The V end lost 3 bases, the J end lost 8 bases, and 16 bases lay between the germline ends. This CDR3 is 15 amino acids long. The V gene's germline CDR1 is LNHDA and CDR2 SQIVND (reference sequence).

This clone has a handful of counts. The genes are TRBV28 and TRBJ2-3; 11 bases map to TRBD2. The junction had 3 bases not matched to a gene; V was cut back by 2 bases and J by 2 bases. The CDR3 is 16 residues long. The germline CDR1 and CDR2 sequences are MDHEN and SYDVKM. The CDR3 loop is CASSLGLAGATDTQYF. As DNA, the CDR3 is TGTGCCAGCAGTTTAGGACTAGCGGGCGCCACAGATACGCAGTATTTT. Full variable domain (rest looked up from reference TRBV28 and TRBJ2-3): DVKVTQSSRYLVKRTGEKVFLECVQDMDHENMFWYRQDPGLGLRLIYFSYDVKMKEKGDIPEGYSVSREKKERFSLILESASTNQTSMYLCASSLGLAGATDTQYFGPGTRLTVL.

The chain combines TRBV4-3 with TRBJ1-1; D gene ambiguous. Deletions cut 1 base from V and 4 bases from J, with 10 bases between. CDR3 length: 14 amino acids. Germline loops: CDR1 LGHNA, CDR2 YSLEER. CDR3 nucleotides: TGCGCCAGCAGCCAAGCTATTCAGTTCACTGAAGCTTTCTTT. This translates into CASSQAIQFTEAFF.

The chain recombines TRBV7-8 with TRBJ1-5; tentatively, D is TRBD1 (6 bases). Germline V gene data show CDR1 as SGHVS and CDR2 as FQNEAQ. Trimming took off 3 bases at V and 2 bases at J, with 8 bases between the two ends. This CDR3 has 14 residues. The CDR3 protein is CASSFRQGNQPQHF. The CDR3 DNA reads TGTGCCAGCAGCTTCCGACAGGGCAATCAGCCCCAGCATTTT.

The V gene is TRBV5-4, the J gene TRBJ1-2, with TRBD1 matching over 12 bases. V trimming: 0 bases; J trimming: 7 bases; junction bases outside the gene matches: 4. This CDR3 region has 15 residues. Per the germline V gene, CDR1 is SGHNT and CDR2 is YYREEE (reference sequence). As DNA, the CDR3 is TGTGCCAGCAGCTTGGAGGGACAGGGGGCTAGTGGCTACACCTTC. It codes for CASSLEGQGASGYTF.